The 15 T cell receptor beta chains below come from one sample, sequenced in a study of cytomegalovirus exposure and HLA in healthy donors (dated by TCRdb to the late 2010s). Library preparation employed the immunoSEQ multiplex PCR assay. For the multiplex PCR, a mixture combining 60 forward primers for TCR Vbeta segments and 13 reverse primers for TCR Jbeta segments was used. Entries here come from immuneACCESS through TCRdb and include only in-frame sequences with V and J called. Some clones fail to appear in such tables; in the studies checked, an unresolved V gene covers under half of the shortfall, and the cause of the remainder is unknown. The sample table records some 140,000 clones; 80% of these occur just once. Around 13% of the sample rests with the top ten. The sequenced sample consisted of PBMCs. The receptors originated from a man aged 30 to 45 in good health and CMV-seropositive.

This rearrangement joins TRBV29-1 to TRBJ2-1, with 10 bases that match TRBD2. CDR1 and CDR2 (germline): SQVTM, ANQGSEA. CDR3 size: 14 residues. V was pared by 4 bases and J by 7 bases, with 7 bases of the junction left unmatched. CDR3 DNA: TGCAGCGTTGTGGCTAGCGGGAGAGAGAATGAGCAGTTCTTC. Translating it yields CSVVASGRENEQFF.

This chain joins TRBV9 and TRBJ2-5, with 8 bases fitting TRBD2. This CDR3 contains 14 residues. Germline V gives CDR1 SGDLS, CDR2 YYNGEE. Unmatched junction bases numbered 6, after V lost 3 bases and J lost 5 bases. CDR3 protein: CASSGSGMGETQYF. CDR3 sequence (DNA): TGTGCCAGCAGCGGTAGCGGGATGGGGGAGACCCAGTACTTC.

A word on this clone: The junction shows a germline mismatch at one end, possibly a read error. J is TRBJ2-7 and V is TRBV6-1; D not resolved. This CDR3 region has 14 residues. Per the germline V gene, CDR1 is MNHNS and CDR2 is SASEGT. The CDR3 loop reads CASSLLGSTYEQHF. CDR3 bases: TGTGCCAGTTCCCTCCTAGGCAGTACCTACGAGCAGCACTTC.

The rearrangement joins TRBV27 to TRBJ1-1; the match to TRBD1 covers 8 bases. V trimming: 5 bases; J trimming: 0 bases; junction bases outside the gene matches: 11. This CDR3 is 17 amino acids long. Germline-derived CDR1 and CDR2 are MNHEY and SMNVEV (reference sequence). The chain's CDR3 is CASSPGQGGRMNTEAFF. For the CDR3, the DNA is TGTGCCAGCAGTCCTGGACAGGGAGGAAGAATGAACACTGAAGCTTTCTTT.

The chain is built from TRBV23-1 and TRBJ2-2, with TRBD1 as a possible D gene (6 bases). TRBV23-1 counts as an open reading frame of uncertain function. This CDR3 region has 12 residues. V lost 8 bases and J lost 13, with 17 bases in between. The CDR3 DNA sequence: TGCGCCAGCTGCAGGGGTGACAGACTGCTGTTTTTT. This gives the protein CASCRGDRLLFF.

The chain employs TRBV10-1 and TRBJ2-2, with D possibly TRBD1 on 5 matching bases. The CDR3 spans 14 residues. The V and J ends lost 2 bases and 3 bases respectively, with 7 bases between them. From germline, CDR1 is WNHNN and CDR2 SYGVQD (reference sequence). The CDR3 DNA reads TGCGCCAGCAGTGAGGCAGGGCACACCGGGGAGCTGTTTTTT. Amino acid sequence: CASSEAGHTGELFF.

V is TRBV5-4 and J is TRBJ2-1; D may be TRBD1 (6 bases). With 0 bases removed from V and 1 base from J, the gap between germline ends came to 11 bases. Per germline, CDR1 SGHNT and CDR2 YYREEE (reference sequence). The CDR3 contains 16 residues. The chain's CDR3 is CASSLVAGDSYNEQFF. Here the CDR3 DNA reads TGTGCCAGCAGCTTGGTGGCAGGGGATTCCTACAATGAGCAGTTCTTC.

The chain uses TRBV5-1 and TRBJ2-5, with TRBD1 as a possible D gene (6 bases). The germline CDR1 and CDR2 sequences are SGHRS and YFSETQ. V shed 4 bases and J shed 4 bases, with 17 bases lying between them. This CDR3 is built from 15 residues. The CDR3 here is CASSGNTQGRETQYF. In DNA form, the CDR3 reads TGCGCCAGCAGCGGAAACACTCAGGGGAGAGAGACCCAGTACTTC.

The V and J genes are TRBV11-3 and TRBJ2-3; D gene ambiguous. The length of the CDR3 is 15 residues. Per the germline V gene, CDR1 is SGHNT and CDR2 is YENEEA. The V and J ends lost 5 bases and 2 bases respectively, with 14 bases between them. CDR3 protein: CASSPGSEPTDTQYF. CDR3 coding DNA: TGTGCCAGCAGCCCGGGTTCGGAACCCACAGATACGCAGTATTTT.

This rearrangement joins TRBV18 to TRBJ2-7; 9 bases are shared with TRBD1. Trimming took 2 bases from V and 2 from J; bases not matched to a gene: 4. This CDR3 is built from 15 residues. Germline lookup yields CDR1 KGHSH and CDR2 LQKENI. CDR3 in amino acids: CASSPGTGTPYEQYF. The DNA for the CDR3 is TGTGCCAGCTCACCAGGGACAGGGACCCCCTACGAGCAGTACTTC. Combining the CDR3 with reference TRBV18 and TRBJ2-7 gives the whole variable domain NAGVMQNPRHLVRRRGQEARLRCSPMKGHSHVYWYRQLPEEGLKFMVYLQKENIIDESGMPKERFSAEFPKEGPSILRIQQVVRGDSAAYFCASSPGTGTPYEQYFGPGTRLTVT.

V usage is TRBV15 and J usage is TRBJ2-2, with 9 bases that match TRBD2. The CDR3 has 16 residues. CDR1 LNHNV and CDR2 YYDKDF come from the germline V gene (reference sequence). V was clipped by 1 base and J by 3 bases; unmatched bases: 3. Here the CDR3 DNA reads TGTGCCACCAGCAGAGTAACTAGCGGGCACACCGGGGAGCTGTTTTTT. Translation: CATSRVTSGHTGELFF. Drawing the rest from reference TRBV15 and TRBJ2-2, the complete variable domain is DAMVIQNPRYQVTQFGKPVTLSCSQTLNHNVMYWYQQKSSQAPKLLFHYYDKDFNNEADTPDNFQSRRPNTSFCFLDIRSPGLGDTAMYLCATSRVTSGHTGELFFGEGSRLTVL.

This clone was observed a handful of times. The chain couples TRBV4-1 to TRBJ1-4; 7 bases are a match to TRBD1. Trimming cost V 5 bases and J 7 bases; bases outside gene matches: 4. Germline loops: CDR1 MGHRA, CDR2 YSYEKL. The CDR3 extends over 13 amino acids. The CDR3 DNA reads TGCGCCAGCAGCGCCCGGACAGGTGAAAAACTGTTTTTT. This translates into CASSARTGEKLFF.

The rearrangement joins TRBV13 to TRBJ2-2; tentatively, D is TRBD1 (6 bases). Germline-derived CDR1 and CDR2 are PRHDT and FYEKMQ (reference sequence). The CDR3 totals 14 residues. The V and J ends lost 4 bases and 1 base respectively, with 7 bases between them. CDR3 sequence: CASSWGQNTGELFF. DNA for the CDR3: TGTGCCAGCAGCTGGGGACAGAACACCGGGGAGCTGTTTTTT.

The V call is TRBV6-6, the J call TRBJ1-2; D might be TRBD1 (5 bases). V was shortened by 2 bases and J by 0 bases, with 10 bases between the two germline ends. CDR1 and CDR2 (germline): MNHNY, SVGAGI (reference sequence). The CDR3 spans 15 residues. CDR3 sequence (DNA): TGTGCCAGCAGTTACGCGGGGGGATCTAACTATGGCTACACCTTC. Encoded protein: CASSYAGGSNYGYTF.

This chain joins TRBV5-1 and TRBJ2-1; TRBD1 matches at 12 bases. The CDR3 is made up of 18 amino acids. Germline V CDR1 and CDR2: SGHRS, YFSETQ. V trimming: 4 bases; J trimming: 5 bases; junction bases outside the gene matches: 13. CDR3 loop: CASSRWGDRGQPDNEQFF. The CDR3 DNA is TGCGCCAGCAGCCGGTGGGGGGACAGGGGGCAGCCTGACAATGAGCAGTTCTTC.